This T cell receptor beta chain was identified during a study of regulatory T cells in long-lasting Graves disease. HTBI primers from iRepertoire and Arm-PCR of CDR3 regions yielded the TCR beta libraries. TCRdb reanalysed the multiplex PCR reads using MiXCR and keeps one entry per CDR3 protein. This table holds over 450,000 distinct CDR3 sequences, approximately 21% found once. Regarding time point: persistent/refractory GD, antithyroid drugs over 5 years with positive TRAb. Construction of the TCR library relied on RNA isolated from PBMCs. The receptor comes from a female donor with Graves disease. Sample: peripheral blood mononuclear cells (PBMCs), taken when the disease was refractory, from a patient treated with antithyroid drugs.

The CDR3 DNA is TGTGCCAGCAGCCAAGTAGTAAAGGGACCTCAGAGCAATCAGCCCCAGCATTTT. It codes for CASSQVVKGPQSNQPQHF. V usage is TRBV14 and J usage is TRBJ1-5; weak D call: TRBD1 (5 bases). With 1 base removed from V and 1 base from J, the gap between germline ends came to 17 bases. From germline, CDR1 is SGHDN and CDR2 FVKESK. The CDR3 totals 18 residues.